These 7 T cell receptor beta chains were all obtained from the same sample, sequenced in a study of blood T cell repertoires in COVID-19 (dated by TCRdb to the early 2020s). Preparation of the library involved the immunoSEQ multiplex PCR assay. This immuneACCESS table, as held by TCRdb, lists in-frame sequences with V and J called but not all clones. Of the missing ones, under half trace to an unresolved V gene in checked studies; the others have no known cause. The table for this sample lists over 70,000 clones; roughly 78% of them were counted only once. The ten largest clones add up to less than 20% of the sample. The material sequenced was peripheral blood. The source is a woman older than 75 with acute or convalescent COVID-19.

This clone turned up a few times. The chain has TRBV10-3 and TRBJ2-3, with D uncertain. This CDR3 is built from 16 residues. Germline CDR1 ENHRY, CDR2 SYGVKD. Trimming stripped 3 bases from V and 0 bases from J, with 13 bases between. CDR3 nucleotides: TGTGCCATCAGTGATACCAAAAGTACTAGCACAGATACGCAGTATTTT. Its protein is CAISDTKSTSTDTQYF.

This chain joins TRBV5-4 and TRBJ1-2, with 7 bases lining up with TRBD1. Trimming removed 4 bases from V and 6 bases from J; junction bases left unmatched: 9. The CDR3 is 14 residues long. Germline V gives CDR1 SGHNT, CDR2 YYREEE (reference sequence). The CDR3, as DNA: TGTGCCAGCAGCAGGGACAGACACTACGATGGCTACACCTTC. This encodes CASSRDRHYDGYTF.

This chain connects TRBV5-8 to TRBJ2-7, with D unresolved. Germline-derived CDR1 and CDR2 are SGHTS and YDEGEE. V was trimmed by 0 bases and J by 6 bases, leaving 19 bases between them. This CDR3 is 16 amino acids long. The chain's CDR3 is CASSLGPTNTKSEQYF. DNA of the CDR3: TGTGCCAGCAGCTTGGGTCCCACAAACACCAAGTCCGAGCAGTACTTC.

The rearrangement uses TRBV7-9 and TRBJ1-2, with a weak D call TRBD1 (5 bases). Trimming cost V 5 bases and J 5 bases, with 12 bases left between them. The CDR3 contains 13 residues. Germline lookup yields CDR1 SEHNR and CDR2 FQNEAQ (reference sequence). CDR3 residues: CASSPSDIYGYTF. The CDR3 coding sequence is TGTGCCAGCAGCCCCTCGGACATTTATGGCTACACCTTC.

The rearrangement uses TRBV5-1 and TRBJ2-1; TRBD2 is a possible D gene (5 bases). Germline V CDR1 and CDR2: SGHRS, YFSETQ. Trimming removed 7 bases from V and 5 bases from J, with 19 bases in between. This CDR3 region has 15 residues. CDR3 nucleotide sequence: TGCGCCAGCCTTATATTACCGGGAAATAACAATGAGCAGTTCTTC. Its translation is CASLILPGNNNEQFF.

The V and J genes are TRBV5-6 and TRBJ1-6; TRBD1 matches at 8 bases. Germline V gene sequence: CDR1 SGHDT, CDR2 YYEEEE. The CDR3 length is 15 residues. The junction had 3 bases not matched to a gene; V was cut back by 1 base and J by 6 bases. The CDR3 nucleotides read TGTGCCAGCAGCTTGCCAACAGGGGGTAATTCACCCCTCCACTTT. It specifies CASSLPTGGNSPLHF.

The chain has TRBV7-2 and TRBJ1-2, with D possibly TRBD1 on 5 matching bases. V was pared by 4 bases and J by 4 bases, with 10 bases between. Germline V gives CDR1 SGHTA, CDR2 FQGNSA. This CDR3 is built from 13 residues. The chain's CDR3 is CASSSGGGYGYTF. The DNA for the CDR3 is TGTGCCAGCAGCTCCGGGGGGGGCTATGGCTACACCTTC.